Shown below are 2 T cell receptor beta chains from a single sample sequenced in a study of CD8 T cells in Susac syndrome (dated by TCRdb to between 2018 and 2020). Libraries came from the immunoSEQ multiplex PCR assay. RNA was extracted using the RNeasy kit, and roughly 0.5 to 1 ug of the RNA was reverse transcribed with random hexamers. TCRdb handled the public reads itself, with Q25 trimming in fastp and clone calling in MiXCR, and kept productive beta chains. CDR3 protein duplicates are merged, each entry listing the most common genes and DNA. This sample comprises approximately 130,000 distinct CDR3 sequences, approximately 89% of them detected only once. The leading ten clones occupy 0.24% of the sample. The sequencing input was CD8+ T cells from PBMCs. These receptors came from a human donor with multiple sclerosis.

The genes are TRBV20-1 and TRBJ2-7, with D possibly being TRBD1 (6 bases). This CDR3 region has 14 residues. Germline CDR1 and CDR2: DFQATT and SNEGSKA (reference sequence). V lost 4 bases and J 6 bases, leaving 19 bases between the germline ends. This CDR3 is CSATRDMALIEQYF. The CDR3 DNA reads TGCAGTGCTACCAGGGACATGGCCTTGATCGAGCAGTACTTC.

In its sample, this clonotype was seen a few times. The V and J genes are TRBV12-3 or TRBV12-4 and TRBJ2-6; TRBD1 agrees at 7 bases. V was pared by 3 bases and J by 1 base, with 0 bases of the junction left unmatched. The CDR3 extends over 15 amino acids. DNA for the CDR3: TGTGCCAGCAGTTTGACAGGGTCTGGGGCCAACGTCCTGACTTTC. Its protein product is CASSLTGSGANVLTF.